This is a list of T cell receptor beta chains from one sample in a study of T cell responses to AZD1222 COVID-19 vaccine. Repertoires were generated with immunoSEQ multiplex PCR, while TCRdb's copy carries only in-frame clones and drops some. The sample contains around 100,000 clones, about 86% of which appear only once. Here the sequenced sample was peripheral blood, taken on day 0 of AZD1222 vaccination. The receptors come from an adult in good health. Each CDR3 is given with its conserved first and last residue. D genes are given only for firm matches. The size field is filled for only some rows; it gives once, few, many or a size class.

j_call	d_call	clone_size	v_call	cdr3_nt	cdr3_aa
TRBJ1-1	NA	NA	TRBV14	TGTGCCAGCCCTCGACAGACAGCTAACACTGAAGCTTTCTTT	CASPRQTANTEAFF
TRBJ2-2	NA	NA	TRBV5-8	TGTGCCAGCAGCTTGCCCCGGGAAGGATCGAACACCGGGGAGCTGTTTTTT	CASSLPREGSNTGELFF
TRBJ1-3	TRBD1	few	TRBV5-6	TGTGCCAGCAGCTTTCTCCCAGGGGGCTCCTCTGGAAACACCATATATTTT	CASSFLPGGSSGNTIYF
TRBJ1-1	TRBD1	few	TRBV29-1	TGCAGCGCTACCCCGGGGACAGACGCGAACACTGAAGCTTTCTTT	CSATPGTDANTEAFF
TRBJ2-3	NA	NA	TRBV7-7	TGTGCTAGCAGCCCTGGGCTAGCCCTTAGCACAGATACGCAGTATTTT	CASSPGLALSTDTQYF
TRBJ1-1	NA	NA	TRBV28	TGTGCCAGCAGTTTCAGGAGGAACACTGAAGCTTTCTTT	CASSFRRNTEAFF
TRBJ1-2	TRBD1	NA	TRBV6-4	TGTGCCAGCAGACCCGGACAGGGGGCGAACTATGGCTACACCTTC	CASRPGQGANYGYTF
TRBJ1-4	NA	few	TRBV6-5	TGTGCCAGCACCACAACTAATGAAAAACTGTTTTTT	CASTTTNEKLFF
TRBJ2-7	TRBD1	NA	TRBV5-4	TGTGCCAGCAGCCTTGCCGGGACAGGGGGCTACGAGCAGTACTTC	CASSLAGTGGYEQYF
TRBJ2-7	NA	NA	TRBV4-1	TGCGCCAGCAGCCAAGATTCCGAGCAGTACTTC	CASSQDSEQYF
TRBJ2-3	NA	NA	TRBV7-2	TGTGCCAGCAGCCTCCGGGCCCAGCAAGCAGATACGCAGTATTTT	CASSLRAQQADTQYF
TRBJ1-3	NA	NA	TRBV7-2	TGTGCCAGCAGCTTAGCGGCAGCGAACACCATATATTTT	CASSLAAANTIYF
TRBJ1-1	TRBD1	NA	TRBV5-1	TGCGCCAGCAGCGTGGCGGGACAGAGAAACACTGAAGCTTTCTTT	CASSVAGQRNTEAFF
TRBJ2-1	TRBD2	once	TRBV18	TGTGCCAGCTCACCAAATCAGGGACTAGCGGGAGTCGGGGAGCAGTTCTTC	CASSPNQGLAGVGEQFF
TRBJ2-1	TRBD2	NA	TRBV15	TGTGCCACCATTCAATACGGCGGGAGCGCTCTGGGTTCGTTGGGTGAGCAGTTCTTC	CATIQYGGSALGSLGEQFF
TRBJ1-1	NA	NA	TRBV18	TGTGCCAGCTCACCACGGTTGTCAGGTAATGGTGAAGCTTTCTTT	CASSPRLSGNGEAFF
TRBJ2-6	NA	NA	TRBV19	TGTGCCAGTAGTATTGTTGGGGATTCCTCTGGGGCCAACGTCCTGACTTTC	CASSIVGDSSGANVLTF
TRBJ2-2	NA	NA	TRBV27	TGTGCCAGCAGTTTTTTCAGCACGAACACCGGGGAGCTGTTTTTT	CASSFFSTNTGELFF
TRBJ2-7	TRBD1	NA	TRBV2	TGTGCCAGCAGCGAGACAGGGGTCGAGCAGTACTTC	CASSETGVEQYF
TRBJ1-5	NA	NA	TRBV19	TGTGCCAGTAGTATGTCAGGGGGCAATCAGCCCCAGCATTTT	CASSMSGGNQPQHF
TRBJ1-1	NA	NA	TRBV18	TGTGCCAGCTCACCAGGGCAGGACACTGAAGCTTTCTTT	CASSPGQDTEAFF
TRBJ1-1	NA	NA	TRBV30	TGTGCCTGGAATAATTGGAGAGGTTGGACAGCCGAAGCTTTCTTT	CAWNNWRGWTAEAFF
TRBJ1-6	TRBD1	once	TRBV6-4	TGTGCCAGCTCGTTTCCAACAGGGGGCGATTCACCCCTCCACTTT	CASSFPTGGDSPLHF
TRBJ1-2	NA	NA	TRBV5-1	TGCGCCAGCAGCTCCGGAAGGGGGGCTAACTATGGCTACACCTTC	CASSSGRGANYGYTF
TRBJ2-5	TRBD2	NA	TRBV15	TGTGCCACCAGCAGAGCCGGGACTACTTTTAAAGAGACCCAGTACTTC	CATSRAGTTFKETQYF
TRBJ1-2	TRBD1	NA	TRBV3-1/TRBV3-2	TGTGCCAGCAGCCACCGGACAGGGGGATATGGCTACACCTTC	CASSHRTGGYGYTF
TRBJ1-5	NA	NA	TRBV9	TGTGCCAGCGGACAGACTTCATATAGCAATCAGCCCCAGCATTTT	CASGQTSYSNQPQHF
TRBJ2-5	NA	once	TRBV5-4	TGTGCCAGCAGCTTGAACAAGCAGACCCAGTACTTC	CASSLNKQTQYF
TRBJ2-1	TRBD2	NA	TRBV6-6	TGTGCCAGCACCAAAAGCGGGAGGTCCTACAATGAGCAGTTCTTC	CASTKSGRSYNEQFF
TRBJ2-2	NA	NA	TRBV28	TGTGCCAGCAGCAACTCCCAGGGGGAGGGCCTACTTACGAACACCGGGGAGCTGTTTTTT	CASSNSQGEGLLTNTGELFF
TRBJ2-5	NA	NA	TRBV3-1/TRBV3-2	TGTGCCAGCAGCCAAGTAGTAGAGACCCAGTACTTC	CASSQVVETQYF
TRBJ2-3	NA	NA	TRBV3-1/TRBV3-2	TGTGCCAGCAGCCAACGGGAGATGAGGACAGATACGCAGTATTTT	CASSQREMRTDTQYF
TRBJ1-2	NA	NA	TRBV4-1	TGCGCCAGCAGCCACGGGAGGCCAGGGAGGATCCTGTATGGCTACACCTTC	CASSHGRPGRILYGYTF
TRBJ2-1	TRBD2	once	TRBV28	TGTGCCAGCAGTTTGGGTAGCGGGAGGGGCGATGAGCAGTTCTTC	CASSLGSGRGDEQFF
TRBJ1-1	TRBD1	NA	TRBV7-8	TGTGCCAGCGACCCGACAGGGGGGATGAACACTGAAGCTTTCTTT	CASDPTGGMNTEAFF
TRBJ2-7	NA	NA	TRBV3-1/TRBV3-2	TGTGCCAGCAGCCATCTGGCCTGGGATCTACGGGCCTACGAGCAGTATTTC	CASSHLAWDLRAYEQYF
TRBJ2-2	TRBD1	NA	TRBV30	TGTGCCTGGAGTATTGGACAGGTCGTCGCCGGGGAGCTGTTTTTT	CAWSIGQVVAGELFF
TRBJ2-3	NA	NA	TRBV4-3	TGCGCCAGCAGCCAAGGGGTGGGCACAGATACGCAGTATTTT	CASSQGVGTDTQYF
TRBJ1-6	TRBD1	NA	TRBV19	TGTGCCAGTAGTCCGCGGACAGGGGGCGATTCACCCCTCCACTTT	CASSPRTGGDSPLHF
TRBJ1-3	TRBD1	NA	TRBV14	TGTGCCAGCAGCCAAGGACAGGGGCGAGGAAACACCATATATTTT	CASSQGQGRGNTIYF
TRBJ2-2	TRBD1	once	TRBV7-9	TGTGCCAGCAGCCAAGAGACAGGGGGCCACGGGGAGCTGTTTTTT	CASSQETGGHGELFF
TRBJ2-5	TRBD1	NA	TRBV7-9	TGTGCCAGCAGCCCGGGGACAGCACAAGAGACCCAGTACTTC	CASSPGTAQETQYF
TRBJ1-5	NA	NA	TRBV12-3/TRBV12-4	TGTGCCAGCAGCAGGGACCGGCAGCCCCAGCATTTT	CASSRDRQPQHF
TRBJ2-7	NA	NA	TRBV27	TGTGCCAGCAGTCCTTACAAATCACAGACCTACGAGCAGTACTTC	CASSPYKSQTYEQYF
TRBJ2-2	TRBD2	few	TRBV11-3	TGTGCCAGCAGCGTGACTAGCGGGAGGGCCGTCGGGGAGCTGTTTTTT	CASSVTSGRAVGELFF
TRBJ1-1	TRBD1	NA	TRBV6-2/TRBV6-3	TGTGCCAGCAGTTACTCCGAGACAGGGGTGAACACTGAAGCTTTCTTT	CASSYSETGVNTEAFF
TRBJ2-7	TRBD1	NA	TRBV28	TGTGCCAGCAGTTTATCCCGGGGTGGTAGGGACAGGGTCCACGAGCAGTACTTC	CASSLSRGGRDRVHEQYF
TRBJ2-1	NA	NA	TRBV11-3	TGTGCCAGCAGCTCCCCGAGAGGGGATACCTACAATGAGCAGTTCTTC	CASSSPRGDTYNEQFF
TRBJ2-7	NA	NA	TRBV30	TGTGCCTGGAGTCGCGGACGCGGGATCTACGAGCAGTACTTC	CAWSRGRGIYEQYF
TRBJ1-2	NA	many	TRBV7-9	TGTGCCAGCAGCCCCCGTGCAGCGTATGGCTACACCTTC	CASSPRAAYGYTF
TRBJ2-2	TRBD2	NA	TRBV3-1/TRBV3-2	TGTGCCAGCAGCCAAGATAGCGGGGTGAACACCGGGGAGCTGTTTTTT	CASSQDSGVNTGELFF
TRBJ1-6	NA	few	TRBV30	TGTGCCTGGAGACAGAGCTCCTATAATTCACCCCTCCACTTT	CAWRQSSYNSPLHF
TRBJ2-5	NA	NA	TRBV24-1	TGTGCCACCAGTGATGGTCCGATCAGCTACCAAGAGACCCAGTACTTC	CATSDGPISYQETQYF
TRBJ2-2	NA	once	TRBV7-6	TGTGCCAGCAGCTCCCTCAGGGACACCGGGGAGCTGTTTTTT	CASSSLRDTGELFF
TRBJ1-3	NA	NA	TRBV29-1	TGCAGCGTTGAATCAGACTCTGGAAACACCATATATTTT	CSVESDSGNTIYF